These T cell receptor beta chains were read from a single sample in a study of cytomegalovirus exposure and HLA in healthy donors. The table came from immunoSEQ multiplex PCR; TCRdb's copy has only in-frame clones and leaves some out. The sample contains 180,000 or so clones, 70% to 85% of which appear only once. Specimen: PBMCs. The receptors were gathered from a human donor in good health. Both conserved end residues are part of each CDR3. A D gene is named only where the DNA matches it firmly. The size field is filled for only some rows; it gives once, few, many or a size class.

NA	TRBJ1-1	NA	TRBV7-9	CASSGRANTEAFF	TGTGCCAGCAGTGGGAGGGCGAACACTGAAGCTTTCTTT
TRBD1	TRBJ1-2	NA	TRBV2	CASRFRGPYGYTF	TGTGCCAGCAGATTCAGGGGGCCCTATGGCTACACCTTC
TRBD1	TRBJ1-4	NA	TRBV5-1	CASSSPFRGKNNEKLFF	TGCGCCAGCAGCTCCCCGTTCAGGGGGAAGAACAATGAAAAACTGTTTTTT
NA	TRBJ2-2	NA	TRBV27	CASSLQGNTGELFF	TGTGCCAGCAGTTTACAGGGAAACACCGGGGAGCTGTTTTTT
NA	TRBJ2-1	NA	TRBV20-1	CSASLINEQFF	TGCAGTGCTAGCCTAATCAATGAGCAGTTCTTC
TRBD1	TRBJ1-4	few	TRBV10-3	CAISETSGTGDEKLFF	TGTGCCATCAGTGAAACCTCCGGGACAGGGGACGAAAAACTGTTTTTT
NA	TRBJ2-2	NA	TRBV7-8	CASSLQSGNTGELFF	TGTGCCAGCAGCTTACAGTCTGGGAACACCGGGGAGCTGTTTTTT
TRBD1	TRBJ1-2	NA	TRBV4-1	CASKPWTGKGGGYTF	TGCGCCAGCAAACCATGGACAGGGAAAGGGGGTGGCTACACCTTC
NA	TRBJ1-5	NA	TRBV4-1	CASSQEGPNQPQHF	TGCGCCAGCAGCCAAGAGGGGCCCAATCAGCCCCAGCATTTT
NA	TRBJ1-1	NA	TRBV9	CASSVERAGNTEAFF	TGTGCCAGCAGCGTAGAGAGAGCCGGGAACACTGAAGCTTTCTTT
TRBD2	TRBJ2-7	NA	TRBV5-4	CASSRRGAYEQYF	TGTGCCAGCAGCCGGCGGGGGGCCTACGAGCAGTACTTC
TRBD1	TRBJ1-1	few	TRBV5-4	CASSSMTGGMNTEAFF	TGTGCCAGCAGCTCTATGACAGGGGGGATGAACACTGAAGCTTTCTTT
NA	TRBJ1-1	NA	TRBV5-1	CASSPTLARATEAFF	TGCGCCAGCAGCCCAACATTAGCCAGGGCCACTGAAGCTTTCTTT
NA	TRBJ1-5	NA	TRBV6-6	CASTGSFNQPQHF	TGTGCCAGTACAGGGAGTTTTAATCAGCCCCAGCATTTT
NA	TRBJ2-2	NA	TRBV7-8	CASSLNGPRTGELFF	TGTGCCAGCAGCTTAAATGGGCCCCGCACCGGGGAGCTGTTTTTT
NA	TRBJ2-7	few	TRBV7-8	CASSLDQGLSGEQYF	TGTGCCAGCAGCTTAGACCAGGGCTTATCGGGCGAGCAGTACTTC
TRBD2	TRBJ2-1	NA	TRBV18	CASSRLAGGRNEQFF	TGTGCCAGCTCCCGACTAGCGGGGGGGCGGAATGAGCAGTTCTTC
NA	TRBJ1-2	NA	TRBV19	CASSVQGLYGYTF	TGTGCCAGTAGTGTCCAGGGACTCTATGGCTACACCTTC
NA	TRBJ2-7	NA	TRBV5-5	CASSLESYEQYF	TGTGCCAGCAGCTTGGAGAGCTACGAGCAGTACTTC
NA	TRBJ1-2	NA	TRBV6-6	CASTFPGLNYGYTF	TGTGCCAGCACCTTTCCCGGGTTGAACTATGGCTACACCTTC
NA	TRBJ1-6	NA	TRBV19	CASSIGRGVLHF	TGTGCCAGTAGTATAGGGCGTGGAGTTCTTCACTTT
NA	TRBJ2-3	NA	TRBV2	CASSDRGAEPSTDTQYF	TGTGCCAGCAGTGACCGCGGGGCGGAACCTAGCACAGATACGCAGTATTTT
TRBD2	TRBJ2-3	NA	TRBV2	CASSRRRTSGGNGEDTQYF	TGTGCCAGCTCCCGCCGCAGGACTAGCGGGGGGAACGGAGAAGATACGCAGTATTTT
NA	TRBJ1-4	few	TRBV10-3	CAISDGTHELFF	TGTGCCATCAGTGATGGGACACACGAACTGTTTTTT
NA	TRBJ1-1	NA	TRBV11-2	CASSFPEGGGTEAFF	TGTGCCAGCAGCTTCCCGGAAGGGGGGGGCACTGAAGCTTTCTTT
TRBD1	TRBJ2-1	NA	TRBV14	CASSPGQGEYFNEQFF	TGTGCCAGCAGCCCCGGACAGGGGGAATATTTCAATGAGCAGTTCTTC
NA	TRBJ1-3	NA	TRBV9	CASSVGGIGNTIYF	TGTGCCAGCAGCGTAGGGGGCATTGGAAACACCATATATTTT
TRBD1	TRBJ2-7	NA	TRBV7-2	CASSLDRGDEQYF	TGTGCCAGCAGCTTAGACAGGGGGGACGAGCAGTACTTC
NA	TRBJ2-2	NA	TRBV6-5	CASRTRITGELFF	TGTGCCAGCAGAACACGAATCACCGGGGAGCTGTTTTTT
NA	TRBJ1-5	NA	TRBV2	CASKDYSNQPQHF	TGTGCCAGCAAGGACTATAGCAATCAGCCCCAGCATTTT
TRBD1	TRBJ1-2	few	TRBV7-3	CASSFGTGVGYTF	TGTGCCAGCAGCTTCGGGACAGGGGTAGGCTACACCTTC
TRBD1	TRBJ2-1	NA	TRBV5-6	CASSQAGTGGLNEQFF	TGTGCCAGCAGCCAGGCCGGGACAGGGGGCCTCAATGAGCAGTTCTTC
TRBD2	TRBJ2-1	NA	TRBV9	CASSESSGNSYNEQFF	TGTGCCAGCAGCGAATCTAGCGGAAACTCCTACAATGAGCAGTTCTTC
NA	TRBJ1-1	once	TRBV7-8	CASSHRRGDAAFF	TGTGCCAGCAGCCACCGTCGGGGGGATGCAGCTTTCTTT
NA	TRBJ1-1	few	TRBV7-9	CASSLNAELNTEAFF	TGTGCCAGCAGCCTAAACGCGGAACTGAACACTGAAGCTTTCTTT
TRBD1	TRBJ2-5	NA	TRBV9	CASSDRGKTQYF	TGTGCCAGCAGCGACAGGGGGAAGACCCAGTACTTC
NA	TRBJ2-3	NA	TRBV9	CASSLSLASTDTQYF	TGTGCCAGCAGCCTCTCTCTAGCGTCTACAGATACGCAGTATTTT
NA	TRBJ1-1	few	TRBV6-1	CASMWAENTEAFF	TGTGCCAGCATGTGGGCAGAGAACACTGAAGCTTTCTTT
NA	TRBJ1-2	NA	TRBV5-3	CARQILELLNYGYTF	TGTGCCAGGCAGATATTGGAGCTCCTCAACTATGGCTACACCTTC
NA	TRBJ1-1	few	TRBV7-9	CASSLDLGREGWAFF	TGTGCCAGCAGCTTAGATTTGGGTAGGGAGGGGTGGGCTTTCTTT
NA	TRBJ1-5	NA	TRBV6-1	CASSEGPYSNQPQHF	TGTGCCAGCAGTGAAGGGCCTTATAGCAATCAGCCCCAGCATTTT
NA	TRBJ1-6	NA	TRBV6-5	CATCRGSNSPLHF	TGTGCCACCTGCCGGGGGAGTAATTCACCCCTCCACTTT
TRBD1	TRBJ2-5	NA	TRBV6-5	CASSRGGGETQYF	TGTGCCAGCAGTCGAGGGGGCGGAGAGACCCAGTACTTC
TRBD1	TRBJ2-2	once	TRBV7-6	CASSLTGGTGELFF	TGTGCCAGCAGCCTCACAGGGGGTACCGGGGAGCTGTTTTTT
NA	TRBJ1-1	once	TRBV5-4	CASSFPPGLITEAFF	TGTGCCAGCAGCTTTCCCCCAGGTTTAATTACTGAAGCTTTCTTT
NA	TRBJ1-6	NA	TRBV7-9	CASSPQEFERAPLHF	TGTGCCAGCAGCCCACAGGAGTTCGAAAGGGCACCCCTCCACTTT
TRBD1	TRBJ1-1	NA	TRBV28	CASRTHGQDDGAFF	TGTGCCAGCAGGACCCATGGACAGGACGATGGAGCTTTCTTT
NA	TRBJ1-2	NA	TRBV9	CASSVVGVDGYTF	TGTGCCAGCAGCGTAGTAGGGGTGGATGGCTACACCTTC
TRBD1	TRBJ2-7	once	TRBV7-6	CASSLVTGTSYEQYF	TGTGCCAGCAGCTTAGTGACAGGGACATCCTACGAGCAGTACTTC
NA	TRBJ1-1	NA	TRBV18	CASSPSDWKGMNTEAFF	TGTGCCAGCTCACCATCCGATTGGAAGGGGATGAACACTGAAGCTTTCTTT
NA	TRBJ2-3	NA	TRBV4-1	CASSQLVGQSTDTQYF	TGCGCCAGCAGCCAACTGGTCGGACAGAGCACAGATACGCAGTATTTT
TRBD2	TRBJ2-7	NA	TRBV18	CASSPAGGYGEQYF	TGTGCCAGCTCACCAGCGGGGGGGTATGGCGAGCAGTACTTC
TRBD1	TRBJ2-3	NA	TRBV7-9	CASTQTGAYPDTQYF	TGTGCCAGCACCCAGACAGGGGCTTACCCAGATACGCAGTATTTT
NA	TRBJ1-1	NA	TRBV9	CASSVVHGNAEAFF	TGTGCCAGCAGCGTAGTTCACGGGAACGCTGAAGCTTTCTTT